The 25 T cell receptor beta chains below were found in one sample sequenced in a study of OX40 agonist ivuxolimab in advanced cancers. Method: immunoSEQ multiplex PCR; TCRdb's copy keeps in-frame clones and lacks some. The data hold about 60,000 clones, with 80% to 90% observed a single time. The source was CD4+ or CD8+ T cells sorted from blood, collected in a trial of the OX40 agonist ivuxolimab. These receptor sequences come from an adult with an advanced solid tumor such as melanoma, head and neck, liver or kidney cancer.

This clone appeared a single time. The V gene is TRBV28, the J gene TRBJ1-2; 7 bases are shared with TRBD1. The CDR3 has 13 residues. V shed 7 bases, J shed 7 bases, and the junction held 9 bases outside the gene matches. From germline, CDR1 is MDHEN and CDR2 SYDVKM. CDR3 DNA sequence: TGTGCCAGCACTACAGGGGCTGGGGGTGGCTACACCTTC. Its protein is CASTTGAGGGYTF.

The chain recombines TRBV7-2 with TRBJ1-2, with unresolved D. The CDR3 covers 14 residues. V was shortened by 4 bases and J by 5 bases, with 14 bases between the two germline ends. The V gene's germline CDR1 is SGHTA and CDR2 FQGNSA. For the CDR3, the DNA is TGTGCCAGCAGCTCATACGTAGACACTTATGGCTACACCTTC. Amino acid sequence: CASSSYVDTYGYTF.

J is TRBJ2-3 and V is TRBV6-5; TRBD1 is a possible D gene (5 bases). Trimming shortened V by 7 bases and J by 1 base, and 9 bases separated the two germline ends. The CDR3 has 13 amino acids. CDR1 and CDR2 from the germline V gene are MNHEY and SVGAGI. The CDR3 bases are TGTGCCAGCACCGACAGCGGCACAGATACGCAGTATTTT. This translates into CASTDSGTDTQYF.

The genes are TRBV7-3 and TRBJ2-5; 7 bases fit TRBD1. The V segment lost 0 bases and the J segment 2 bases; nucleotides outside the gene matches: 3. This CDR3 comprises 15 residues. Germline V gene data show CDR1 as SGHTA and CDR2 as FQGTGA. CDR3 sequence: CASSLTRDSQETQYF. In DNA form, the CDR3 reads TGTGCCAGCAGCTTAACTCGGGACAGTCAAGAGACCCAGTACTTC.

V is TRBV6-1 and J is TRBJ2-1, with D unclear. CDR1 and CDR2 (germline): MNHNS, SASEGT. Trimming removed 5 bases from V and 5 bases from J, with 4 bases in between. The CDR3 has 11 amino acids. This CDR3 is CASSNHNEQFF. CDR3 nucleotide sequence: TGTGCCAGCAGTAATCACAATGAGCAGTTCTTC.

The CDR3 sequence: CASSLERERSGELFF. The CDR3 nucleotides read TGTGCCAGCAGCCTTGAGCGGGAGCGGTCGGGGGAGCTGTTTTTT. V gene TRBV13 combines with J gene TRBJ2-2; 8 bases line up with TRBD2. This CDR3 contains 15 residues. The trim removed 5 bases at V and 8 bases at J, leaving 10 bases unmatched. The germline CDR1 and CDR2 sequences are PRHDT and FYEKMQ (reference sequence).

The chain has TRBV30 and TRBJ1-1; tentative D call: TRBD1 (6 bases). V was trimmed by 2 bases and J by 8 bases, leaving 12 bases between them. The CDR3 has 12 amino acids. Germline-derived CDR1 and CDR2 are GTSNPN and SVGIG (reference sequence). CDR3: CAWSLGQKEAFF. CDR3 sequence (DNA): TGTGCCTGGAGTCTAGGACAGAAAGAAGCTTTCTTT.

V is TRBV5-1 and J is TRBJ1-4, with 7 nucleotides matching TRBD1. The CDR3 sequence is 16 residues long. V lost 1 base, J lost 7 bases, and 10 bases stayed unmatched. Germline V CDR1 and CDR2: SGHRS, YFSETQ. This CDR3 reads CASSLWDNHRGEKLFF. DNA of the CDR3: TGCGCCAGCAGCTTGTGGGATAACCACAGGGGTGAAAAACTGTTTTTT.

The rearrangement links TRBV7-3 to TRBJ2-1, with 7 bases identical to TRBD1. Germline loops: CDR1 SGHTA, CDR2 FQGTGA. J lost 5 bases, V lost 2 bases, and 0 bases had no gene match. The CDR3 loop spans 13 amino acids. This CDR3 reads CASSLGQDNEQFF. The CDR3 DNA reads TGTGCCAGCAGCTTAGGACAGGACAATGAGCAGTTCTTC.

This chain links TRBV11-1 with TRBJ1-2; TRBD1 is a possible D gene (6 bases). V was pared by 6 bases and J by 6 bases, with 14 bases between. The germline gives CDR1 SGHAT, CDR2 FQDESV (reference sequence). The CDR3 has 13 residues. CDR3 in amino acids: CASSPLQGNGYTF. CDR3 sequence (DNA): TGTGCCAGCAGTCCCTTACAGGGAAATGGCTACACCTTC. The whole variable domain, remainder taken from reference TRBV11-1 and TRBJ1-2, is EAEVAQSPRYKITEKSQAVAFWCDPISGHATLYWYRQILGQGPELLVQFQDESVVDDSQLPKDRFSAERLKGVDSTLKIQPAELGDSAMYLCASSPLQGNGYTFGSGTRLTVV.

The chain joins TRBV30 to TRBJ1-5, with D perhaps matching TRBD1 (5 bases). Trimming took 1 base from V and 13 from J, leaving 14 bases between them. CDR3 size: 12 residues. CDR1 is GTSNPN and CDR2 is SVGIG in the germline V gene (reference sequence). The CDR3 loop reads CAWSASWGPQHF. The CDR3 DNA reads TGTGCCTGGAGTGCGTCCTGGGGACCTCAGCATTTT.

The chain combines TRBV6-6 with TRBJ1-1, with D unclear. Trimming pared 6 bases from V and 1 base from J, leaving 12 bases between. The CDR3 length is 14 residues. From germline, CDR1 is MNHNY and CDR2 SVGAGI (reference sequence). CDR3 amino acids: CASSPSEGNTEAFF. The CDR3 nucleotides read TGTGCCAGCAGCCCTTCGGAGGGGAACACTGAAGCTTTCTTT.

V is TRBV7-8 and J is TRBJ1-1; possibly TRBD1 for D (6 bases). This CDR3 has 13 residues. Trimming shortened V by 10 bases and J by 3 bases, and 15 bases separated the two germline ends. The germline gives CDR1 SGHVS, CDR2 FQNEAQ. The chain's CDR3 is CATSRGRDTEAFF. Here the CDR3 DNA reads TGTGCCACGAGCAGGGGACGGGACACTGAAGCTTTCTTT.

The gene calls are TRBV5-1 and TRBJ2-2, with 10 bases lining up with TRBD2. V shed 3 bases and J 6 bases; nucleotides not matched to a gene: 11. Per the germline V gene, CDR1 is SGHRS and CDR2 is YFSETQ. The CDR3 contains 17 residues. CDR3 in amino acids: CASSSGTSALVSGELFF. CDR3 DNA: TGCGCCAGCAGCTCCGGGACTAGCGCCCTGGTATCCGGGGAGCTGTTTTTT.

The rearrangement joins TRBV28 to TRBJ2-3; 9 bases fit TRBD2. The length of the CDR3 is 15 residues. From germline, CDR1 is MDHEN and CDR2 SYDVKM. Germline trimming cut 4 bases from V and 1 base from J; bases unmatched to any gene: 3. The CDR3 DNA is TGTGCCAGCAGTTCTAGCGGGGTGGGCACAGATACGCAGTATTTT. Its protein is CASSSSGVGTDTQYF.

The J gene is TRBJ2-3, the V gene TRBV15; 11 nucleotides match TRBD2. Germline V gene sequence: CDR1 LNHNV, CDR2 YYDKDF (reference sequence). V was clipped by 3 bases and J by 8 bases; unmatched bases: 1. The CDR3 spans 13 residues. CDR3 sequence (DNA): TGTGCCACCAGCAGTACTAGCGGGAGTACGCAGTATTTT. It yields the protein CATSSTSGSTQYF.

A single count supports this clone. This chain joins TRBV10-3 and TRBJ1-2; D is undetermined. The germline gives CDR1 ENHRY, CDR2 SYGVKD. Trimming removed 0 bases at V and 10 bases at J, with 12 bases between. There are 13 residues in the CDR3. CDR3 region: CAISESVGNDYTF. As DNA, the CDR3 is TGTGCCATCAGTGAGTCGGTAGGGAATGACTACACCTTC.

The CDR3 bases are TGTGCCAGCAGCTTAGGATCCTACGAGCAGTACTTC. Its translation: CASSLGSYEQYF. V is TRBV11-2 and J is TRBJ2-7; D is unresolved. V lost 1 base and J lost 1, with 2 bases in between. Germline V CDR1 and CDR2: SGHAT, FQNNGV. This CDR3 comprises 12 residues.

V is TRBV11-1 and J is TRBJ2-3; 11 bases align to TRBD2. The CDR3 spans 15 residues. In germline, CDR1 is SGHAT, CDR2 FQDESV (reference sequence). The ends lost 4 bases at V and 5 bases at J; junction bases unmatched: 5. CDR3 sequence: CASSSPGLAVDTQYF. DNA for the CDR3: TGTGCCAGCAGCTCCCCGGGACTAGCGGTAGATACGCAGTATTTT.

J is TRBJ2-1 and V is TRBV2; D not resolved. The CDR3 consists of 13 residues. Trimming cost V 4 bases and J 6 bases, with 10 bases left between them. Germline-derived CDR1 and CDR2 are SNHLY and FYNNEI. CDR3: CASSVTRVNEQFF. For the CDR3, the DNA is TGTGCCAGCAGTGTTACTCGGGTCAATGAGCAGTTCTTC.

The chain is built from TRBV10-3 and TRBJ2-3; perhaps TRBD1 as D (6 bases). This CDR3 region has 14 residues. Germline V gives CDR1 ENHRY, CDR2 SYGVKD. Trimming left V 3 bases short and J 3 bases short, with 10 bases between. In DNA, the CDR3 is TGTGCCATCAGTGACCGGGACACTACAGATACGCAGTATTTT. Its translation: CAISDRDTTDTQYF.

J is TRBJ2-7 and V is TRBV27; either TRBD1 or TRBD2 may supply D (5 bases each). This CDR3 has 14 residues. The germline CDR1 and CDR2 sequences are MNHEY and SMNVEV (reference sequence). V lost 0 bases and J lost 3, with 9 bases in between. The CDR3 coding sequence is TGTGCCAGCAGTTTATCCTGGGACGGCTACGAGCAGTACTTC. Translated, it gives CASSLSWDGYEQYF.

The chain employs TRBV6-5 and TRBJ2-7; tentatively, D is TRBD2 (6 bases). Trimming left V 4 bases short and J 3 bases short, with 10 bases between. Germline-derived CDR1 and CDR2 are MNHEY and SVGAGI. The CDR3 loop spans 13 amino acids. CDR3 in amino acids: CASSFLRGYEQYF. CDR3 sequence (DNA): TGTGCCAGCAGTTTTTTGCGGGGCTACGAGCAGTACTTC.

The V call is TRBV19, the J call TRBJ2-6; a weak D match, TRBD1 (6 bases). V lost 4 bases, J lost 0 bases, and 16 bases lay in between. The CDR3 totals 18 residues. Germline CDR1 LNHDA, CDR2 SQIVND (reference sequence). For the CDR3, the DNA is TGTGCCAGTAGTAAACAGGGCCAGAAAATCTCTGGGGCCAACGTCCTGACTTTC. Its protein product is CASSKQGQKISGANVLTF.

This clone was observed once. J is TRBJ2-1 and V is TRBV5-4; a possible D gene is TRBD1 (6 bases). Trimming shortened V by 3 bases and J by 5 bases, and 12 bases separated the two germline ends. CDR1 SGHNT and CDR2 YYREEE come from the germline V gene (reference sequence). This CDR3 region has 14 residues. The CDR3 DNA sequence: TGTGCCAGCAGCTCAGGACAGTGGGACAATGAGCAGTTCTTC. Protein product: CASSSGQWDNEQFF.